What follows are 26 T cell receptor beta chains derived from one specimen sequenced in a study of a mutant IDH1 vaccine in newly diagnosed glioma. Only in-frame clones appear in the TCRdb table, and some are missing; sequencing was by immunoSEQ multiplex PCR. The sample contains roughly 71,000 clones, around 86% of which appear only once. Time point reported: baseline, week 1 (first vaccination visit). Specified treatment: pre-vaccination baseline after standard-of-care therapy. Sequencing used PBMCs, obtained from a glioma patient treated with radiotherapy, temozolomide or both. Source of these receptors: a man in his thirties or forties with glioma.

Comment on this clone: Lacking the conserved final phenylalanine or tryptophan, this CDR3 likely reflects a read error. The DNA is left out, because the CDR3 cannot be placed on it with certainty; the CDR3 is given as TCRdb lists it. V and J are TRBV9 and TRBJ2-3. Counting both end residues, the CDR3 totals 13 amino acids. CDR1 SGDLS and CDR2 YYNGEE come from the germline V gene. CDR3 region: CASSVGDADPPAL.

The rearrangement links TRBV10-1 to TRBJ2-7, with D maybe TRBD1 (5 bases). The CDR3 contains 13 residues. Germline V gene data show CDR1 as WNHNN and CDR2 as SYGVQD (reference sequence). V lost 5 bases and J 6 bases, leaving 14 bases between the germline ends. The CDR3: CASSYQGLGEQYF. The CDR3 region has the DNA TGCGCCAGCAGTTATCAGGGCTTGGGCGAGCAGTACTTC.

The chain is built from TRBV7-2 and TRBJ1-1; no clear D. With 4 bases removed from V and 2 bases from J, the gap between germline ends came to 11 bases. Germline CDR1 and CDR2: SGHTA and FQGNSA. The CDR3 runs 14 residues. The CDR3 DNA reads as TGTGCCAGCAGCTACAACCCCCTTAACACTGAAGCTTTCTTT. It codes for CASSYNPLNTEAFF.

This chain joins TRBV4-1 and TRBJ2-1, with D perhaps TRBD1 (6 bases). Germline CDR1 reads MGHRA; CDR2 reads YSYEKL. This CDR3 has 16 amino acids. V dropped 3 bases and J dropped 0 bases, with 12 bases sitting between them. Written as DNA, the CDR3 is TGCGCCAGCAGCCAGCCGGGACAAAGCTCCTACAATGAGCAGTTCTTC. Amino acid sequence: CASSQPGQSSYNEQFF.

The table lists this clone with a count of one. This sequence joins TRBV4-1 and TRBJ2-5; tentatively, D is TRBD2 (6 bases). With the DNA end fitting TRBJ2-7 better, the J assignment may be wrong. Germline V CDR1 and CDR2: MGHRA, YSYEKL. This CDR3 has 14 amino acids. The CDR3 sequence: CASSQVGGPHEQYF. CDR3 coding DNA: TGCGCCAGCAGCCAAGTGGGGGGACCCCACGAGCAGTACTTC.

V is TRBV10-2 and J is TRBJ2-7; tentatively, D is TRBD1 or TRBD2 (5 bases each). This CDR3 is built from 14 residues. Trimming shortened V by 4 bases and J by 5 bases, and 15 bases separated the two germline ends. Germline V lookup: CDR1 WSHSY, CDR2 SAAADI. CDR3 region: CASSGTGQINEQYF. CDR3 nucleotide sequence: TGCGCCAGCAGTGGAACGGGGCAGATAAACGAGCAGTACTTC.

J is TRBJ2-1 and V is TRBV7-9; D unresolved. This CDR3 contains 12 residues. Deletions cut 0 bases from V and 10 bases from J, with 7 bases between. From germline, CDR1 is SEHNR and CDR2 FQNEAQ (reference sequence). DNA of the CDR3: TGTGCCAGCAGCTTAGCGCAACAGGAGCAGTTCTTC. Its translation is CASSLAQQEQFF. The full variable domain, with the rest looked up from reference TRBV7-9 and TRBJ2-1, is DTGVSQNPRHKITKRGQNVTFRCDPISEHNRLYWYRQTLGQGPEFLTYFQNEAQLEKSRLLSDRFSAERPKGSFSTLEIQRTEQGDSAMYLCASSLAQQEQFFGPGTRLTVL.

This chain joins TRBV27 and TRBJ2-7; maybe TRBD2 (6 bases). V lost 6 bases, J lost 3 bases, and 18 bases lay in between. The germline gives CDR1 MNHEY, CDR2 SMNVEV (reference sequence). The CDR3 contains 15 residues. The CDR3 protein is CASSPLAATFYEQYF. For the CDR3, the DNA is TGTGCCAGCAGCCCACTAGCCGCGACCTTCTACGAGCAGTACTTC.

V usage is TRBV27 and J usage is TRBJ2-1; weak D call: TRBD1 (5 bases). From germline, CDR1 is MNHEY and CDR2 SMNVEV (reference sequence). V gave up 2 bases and J gave up 6 bases, with 11 bases separating them. The length of the CDR3 is 14 residues. DNA for the CDR3: TGTGCCAGCAGTTTAAGTCCTGGGGCCAATGAGCAGTTCTTC. Its protein product is CASSLSPGANEQFF.

This CDR3 is CSVESQGGIHEQFF. In DNA, the CDR3 is TGCAGCGTTGAAAGTCAGGGAGGTATCCATGAGCAGTTCTTC. This chain uses TRBV29-1 with TRBJ2-1; D perhaps matches TRBD2 (6 bases). Germline V gene data show CDR1 as SQVTM and CDR2 as ANQGSEA. The V end lost 2 bases, the J end lost 8 bases, and 16 bases lay between the germline ends. This CDR3 spans 14 amino acids.

CDR3 residues: CASKPKLTSTDTQYF. DNA of the CDR3: TGCGCCAGCAAACCAAAGCTAACTAGCACAGATACGCAGTATTTT. The V call is TRBV10-2, the J call TRBJ2-3, with D uncertain. V lost 7 bases, J lost 0 bases, and 14 bases lay in between. This CDR3 spans 15 amino acids. Germline V lookup: CDR1 WSHSY, CDR2 SAAADI.

V is TRBV7-9 and J is TRBJ1-1; D gene uncertain. The CDR3 is 12 residues long. The V end lost 2 bases, the J end lost 4 bases, and 5 bases lay between the germline ends. The germline gives CDR1 SEHNR, CDR2 FQNEAQ (reference sequence). In DNA form, the CDR3 reads TGTGCCAGCAGCTTATGGGCCACTGAAGCTTTCTTT. Protein sequence: CASSLWATEAFF.

The gene calls are TRBV5-1 and TRBJ1-1; no reliable D call. CDR1 and CDR2 from the germline V gene are SGHRS and YFSETQ. This CDR3 has 14 amino acids. The V end lost 1 base, the J end lost 0 bases, and 7 bases lay between the germline ends. CDR3 sequence (DNA): TGCGCCAGCAGCTTGTCGACGGTGAACACTGAAGCTTTCTTT. It specifies CASSLSTVNTEAFF.

The chain uses TRBV7-9 and TRBJ2-4; possibly TRBD2 for D (5 bases). This CDR3 has 15 residues. CDR1 is SEHNR, CDR2 FQNEAQ, per germline (reference sequence). The V gene lost 1 base and the J gene lost 0 bases, with 7 bases spanning the gap. This chain's CDR3 is CASSLVGAAKNIQYF. The CDR3 DNA reads TGTGCCAGCAGCTTAGTGGGAGCAGCCAAAAACATTCAGTACTTC.

V gene TRBV6-6 combines with J gene TRBJ2-3; TRBD2 might be the D (6 bases). The CDR3 consists of 14 residues. V gave up 6 bases and J gave up 2 bases, with 12 bases separating them. Germline assignment: CDR1 MNHNY and CDR2 SVGAGI (reference sequence). This chain's CDR3 is CASSLRGYTDTQYF. For the CDR3, the DNA is TGTGCCAGCAGCTTACGGGGGTACACAGATACGCAGTATTTT.

The chain has TRBV7-2 and TRBJ2-3; D possibly corresponds to TRBD2 (6 bases). Germline V gene data show CDR1 as SGHTA and CDR2 as FQGNSA. The CDR3 spans 17 residues. Trimming left V 3 bases short and J 4 bases short, with 20 bases between. CDR3 sequence: CASSFRGKGRWADTQYF. Written as DNA, the CDR3 is TGTGCCAGCAGCTTTAGGGGCAAGGGGAGGTGGGCAGATACGCAGTATTTT.

J is TRBJ1-1 and V is TRBV18; 7 nucleotides match TRBD1. The length of the CDR3 is 17 residues. In germline, CDR1 is KGHSH, CDR2 LQKENI. J was trimmed by 0 bases and V by 1 base; bases with no gene match: 8. The CDR3 DNA sequence: TGTGCCAGCTCACCACAGGGGGCCTGGGGCATGAACACTGAAGCTTTCTTT. As protein: CASSPQGAWGMNTEAFF.

The chain employs TRBV6-1 and TRBJ1-4, with D possibly TRBD1 on 6 matching bases. The V and J ends lost 2 bases and 3 bases respectively, with 16 bases between them. The CDR3 totals 17 residues. Germline V gene lookup returns CDR1 MNHNS and CDR2 SASEGT. The CDR3 loop is CASSEPGTLRANEKLFF. The CDR3 DNA is TGTGCCAGCAGTGAACCCGGGACACTCAGGGCTAATGAAAAACTGTTTTTT.

This chain joins TRBV2 and TRBJ2-7; D is perhaps TRBD1 or TRBD2 (5 bases each). From germline, CDR1 is SNHLY and CDR2 FYNNEI. Trimming removed 7 bases at V and 0 bases at J, with 13 bases between. The CDR3 has 14 residues. The CDR3 spells CASIFRDGSYEQYF. In DNA, the CDR3 is TGTGCCAGCATTTTCCGGGACGGCTCCTACGAGCAGTACTTC.

The chain has TRBV7-9 and TRBJ2-7; 7 bases line up with TRBD2. Trimming removed 1 base from V and 5 bases from J; junction bases left unmatched: 8. This CDR3 is built from 15 residues. CDR1 is SEHNR, CDR2 FQNEAQ, per germline (reference sequence). CDR3 in DNA: TGTGCCAGCAGCTTAGGGGGACTACCTTTAGACGAGCAGTACTTC. Residues: CASSLGGLPLDEQYF.

The gene calls are TRBV4-1 and TRBJ2-3; no definite D call. V shed 2 bases and J shed 3 bases, with 15 bases lying between them. Germline V gene sequence: CDR1 MGHRA, CDR2 YSYEKL. This CDR3 contains 16 residues. The CDR3 spells CASSQPLRNPTDTQYF. The CDR3 DNA is TGCGCCAGCAGCCAACCTTTGAGGAACCCTACAGATACGCAGTATTTT.

This sequence joins TRBV5-5 and TRBJ2-3; D gene unclear. V shed 2 bases and J shed 1 base, with 11 bases lying between them. Germline values: CDR1 SGHKS, CDR2 YYEKEE (reference sequence). CDR3 length: 15 residues. The DNA of the CDR3 is TGTGCCAGCAGCTTTCGAACACATGGCACAGATACGCAGTATTTT. As protein: CASSFRTHGTDTQYF.

The chain carries TRBV25-1 and TRBJ2-5; D call uncertain. This CDR3 has 16 amino acids. CDR1 and CDR2 (germline): MGHDK, SYGVNS. The V end was cut by 2 bases, the J end by 5 bases, with 18 bases between. CDR3 loop: CASSEGSVIARETQYF. In DNA, the CDR3 is TGTGCCAGCAGTGAAGGGTCGGTTATCGCCCGTGAGACCCAGTACTTC.

This clone came up a few times. The chain is built from TRBV6-5 and TRBJ2-5, with 13 bases aligning to TRBD2. CDR3 length equals 16 residues. The germline V gene encodes CDR1 MNHEY and CDR2 SVGAGI. The V gene end was trimmed by 0 bases and the J gene end by 3 bases; junction bases not matched to a gene: 1. CDR3 residues: CASSYSGTSGEETQYF. The CDR3, as DNA: TGTGCCAGCAGTTACTCCGGGACTAGCGGGGAAGAGACCCAGTACTTC.

The V call is TRBV5-1, the J call TRBJ1-2; no reliable D call. The germline V gene encodes CDR1 SGHRS and CDR2 YFSETQ. The CDR3 extends over 13 amino acids. V was trimmed by 1 base and J by 7 bases, leaving 11 bases between them. The CDR3 is CASSLTGEGGYTF. DNA of the CDR3: TGCGCCAGCAGCTTGACGGGAGAGGGTGGCTACACCTTC.

The chain employs TRBV5-1 and TRBJ1-1; 9 nucleotides agree with TRBD1. Trimming removed 2 bases from V and 4 bases from J; junction bases left unmatched: 6. Germline lookup yields CDR1 SGHRS and CDR2 YFSETQ. The CDR3 has 15 residues. The CDR3 DNA follows: TGCGCCAGCAGCTTCTCGGGACAGGGAATCACTGAAGCTTTCTTT. Its protein product is CASSFSGQGITEAFF.